Listed below are T cell receptor beta chains from one sample, sequenced in a study of early T cells in non-severe SARS-CoV-2 infection. One entry per CDR3 protein, called by TCRdb with MiXCR from the 5' RACE reads. This table has roughly 28,000 distinct CDR3 sequences, 4.4% appearing once. Sequencing was done on a sample of whole blood. The receptors shown here come from an adult who was a healthcare worker with PCR-confirmed SARS-CoV-2 infection or an uninfected control (not recorded which). Both conserved end residues are part of each CDR3. The D gene is left open where the match is weak. Only some rows state a clone size, as once, few, many or a class for expanded clones.

v_gene: TRBV27; abundance: .; d_gene: .; j_gene: TRBJ2-5; CDR3aa: CASRSPGAQETQYF; CDR3nt: TGTGCCAGCAGATCCCCAGGGGCACAAGAGACCCAGTACTTC
v_gene: TRBV6-4; abundance: .; d_gene: TRBD1; j_gene: TRBJ2-6; CDR3aa: CASRASLDRNNRSSGANVLTF; CDR3nt: TGTGCCAGCAGAGCATCCCTGGACAGGAATAATCGCTCCTCTGGGGCCAACGTCCTGACTTTC
v_gene: TRBV29-1; abundance: many; d_gene: TRBD1; j_gene: TRBJ1-5; CDR3aa: CSAAGGEGQPQHF; CDR3nt: TGCAGCGCTGCAGGGGGCGAGGGTCAGCCCCAGCATTTT
v_gene: TRBV6-2/TRBV6-3; abundance: many; d_gene: .; j_gene: TRBJ2-1; CDR3aa: CASSYSTRDGNYNEQFF; CDR3nt: TGTGCCAGCAGTTACTCTACCCGGGACGGAAACTACAATGAGCAGTTCTTC
v_gene: TRBV7-9; abundance: few; d_gene: .; j_gene: TRBJ2-7; CDR3aa: CASSPTSIYEQYF; CDR3nt: TGTGCCAGCAGCCCCACAAGCATCTACGAGCAGTACTTC
v_gene: TRBV7-9; abundance: many; d_gene: .; j_gene: TRBJ2-3; CDR3aa: CASSLAPRDTTTTDTQYF; CDR3nt: TGTGCCAGCAGCTTAGCGCCCCGGGACACGACGACAACAGATACGCAGTATTTT
v_gene: TRBV19; abundance: many; d_gene: .; j_gene: TRBJ2-4; CDR3aa: CASSIAGDAKNIQYF; CDR3nt: TGTGCCAGTAGTATAGCGGGAGATGCCAAAAACATTCAGTACTTC
v_gene: TRBV6-5; abundance: many; d_gene: .; j_gene: TRBJ1-1; CDR3aa: CASSYPEGSAFF; CDR3nt: TGTGCCAGCAGTTACCCCGAGGGGTCTGCTTTCTTT
v_gene: TRBV9; abundance: medium-sized; d_gene: TRBD2; j_gene: TRBJ2-3; CDR3aa: CASSVRAGADADTQYF; CDR3nt: TGTGCCAGCAGCGTAAGGGCGGGAGCCGACGCAGATACGCAGTATTTT
v_gene: TRBV29-1; abundance: many; d_gene: .; j_gene: TRBJ2-1; CDR3aa: CSGFGRAYNEQFF; CDR3nt: TGCAGCGGGTTCGGCAGGGCCTACAATGAGCAGTTCTTC
v_gene: TRBV20-1; abundance: few; d_gene: .; j_gene: TRBJ1-5; CDR3aa: CSARSGGSLNRPQHF; CDR3nt: TGCAGTGCTAGATCCGGGGGCAGTCTCAATCGGCCCCAGCATTTT
v_gene: TRBV4-2; abundance: many; d_gene: TRBD2; j_gene: TRBJ2-1; CDR3aa: CASSQRAAGGGDEQFF; CDR3nt: TGTGCCAGCAGCCAGAGAGCAGCGGGAGGTGGGGATGAGCAGTTCTTC
v_gene: TRBV18; abundance: many; d_gene: .; j_gene: TRBJ1-5; CDR3aa: CASSPAVNQPQHF; CDR3nt: TGTGCCAGCTCACCGGCAGTTAATCAGCCCCAGCATTTT
v_gene: TRBV29-1; abundance: many; d_gene: .; j_gene: TRBJ2-1; CDR3aa: CSGDRYNEQFF; CDR3nt: TGCAGCGGCGATAGGTACAATGAGCAGTTCTTC
v_gene: TRBV6-2/TRBV6-3; abundance: many; d_gene: .; j_gene: TRBJ1-5; CDR3aa: CAINRVGQPQHF; CDR3nt: TGTGCCATCAACAGGGTAGGTCAGCCCCAGCATTTT
v_gene: TRBV7-3; abundance: many; d_gene: TRBD2; j_gene: TRBJ2-1; CDR3aa: CASSRGLGLAGGREQFF; CDR3nt: TGTGCCAGCAGCCGAGGCTTAGGGCTAGCGGGAGGCCGCGAGCAGTTCTTC
v_gene: TRBV6-2/TRBV6-3; abundance: many; d_gene: .; j_gene: TRBJ1-2; CDR3aa: CASSPDSYYGYTF; CDR3nt: TGTGCCAGCAGTCCGGACAGCTACTATGGCTACACCTTC
v_gene: TRBV6-4; abundance: many; d_gene: .; j_gene: TRBJ2-1; CDR3aa: CASSDSMGSFNEQFF; CDR3nt: TGTGCCAGCAGTGACTCGATGGGCAGTTTTAATGAGCAGTTCTTC
v_gene: TRBV19; abundance: .; d_gene: TRBD1; j_gene: TRBJ2-7; CDR3aa: CASSIGGTGGDEQYF; CDR3nt: TGTGCCAGTAGTATCGGCGGGACAGGGGGTGACGAGCAGTACTTC
v_gene: TRBV29-1; abundance: many; d_gene: TRBD2; j_gene: TRBJ2-2; CDR3aa: CSVESPSGSRTGELFF; CDR3nt: TGCAGCGTTGAATCTCCTAGCGGGAGTAGGACCGGGGAGCTGTTTTTT
v_gene: TRBV20-1; abundance: many; d_gene: .; j_gene: TRBJ2-7; CDR3aa: CSARGRGAPSYEQYF; CDR3nt: TGCAGTGCTAGAGGTCGTGGGGCACCCTCCTACGAGCAGTACTTC
v_gene: TRBV30; abundance: many; d_gene: .; j_gene: TRBJ2-1; CDR3aa: CAWSVERLTTEQFF; CDR3nt: TGTGCCTGGAGTGTCGAGCGGCTTACAACTGAGCAGTTCTTC